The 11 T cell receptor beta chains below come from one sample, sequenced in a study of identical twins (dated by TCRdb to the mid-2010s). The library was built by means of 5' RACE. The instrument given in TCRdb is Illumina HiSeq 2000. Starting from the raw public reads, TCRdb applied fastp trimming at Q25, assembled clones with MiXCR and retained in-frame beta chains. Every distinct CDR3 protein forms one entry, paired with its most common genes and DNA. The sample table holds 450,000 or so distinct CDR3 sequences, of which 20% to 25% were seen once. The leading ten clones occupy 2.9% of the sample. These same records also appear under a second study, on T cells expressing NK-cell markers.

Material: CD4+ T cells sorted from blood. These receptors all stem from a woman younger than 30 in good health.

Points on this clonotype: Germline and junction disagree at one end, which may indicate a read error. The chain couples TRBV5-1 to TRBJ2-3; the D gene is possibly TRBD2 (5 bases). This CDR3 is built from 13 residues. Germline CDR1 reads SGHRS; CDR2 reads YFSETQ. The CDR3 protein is CPSSTRVSDTQYF. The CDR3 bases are TGCCCCAGCAGCACGCGGGTCTCCGATACGCAGTATTTT.

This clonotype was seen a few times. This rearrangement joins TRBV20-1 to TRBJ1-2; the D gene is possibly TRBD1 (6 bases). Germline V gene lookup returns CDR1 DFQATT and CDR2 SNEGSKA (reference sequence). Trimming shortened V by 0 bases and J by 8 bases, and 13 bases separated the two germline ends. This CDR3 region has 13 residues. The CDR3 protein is CSAREAGAWGYTF. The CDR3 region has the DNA TGCAGTGCTAGAGAAGCAGGGGCCTGGGGCTACACCTTC.

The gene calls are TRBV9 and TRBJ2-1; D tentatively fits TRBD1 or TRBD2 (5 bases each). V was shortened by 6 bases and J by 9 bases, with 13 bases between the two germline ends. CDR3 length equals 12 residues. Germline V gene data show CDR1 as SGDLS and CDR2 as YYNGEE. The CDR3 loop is CASNRGASEQFF. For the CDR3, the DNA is TGTGCCAGCAATAGAGGGGCGAGTGAGCAGTTCTTC.

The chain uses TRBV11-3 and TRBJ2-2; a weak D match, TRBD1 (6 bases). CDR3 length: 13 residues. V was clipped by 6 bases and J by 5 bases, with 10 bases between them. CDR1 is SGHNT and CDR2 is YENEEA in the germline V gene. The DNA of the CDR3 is TGTGCCAGCAGGAAACAGGGAACCGGGGAGCTGTTTTTT. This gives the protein CASRKQGTGELFF.

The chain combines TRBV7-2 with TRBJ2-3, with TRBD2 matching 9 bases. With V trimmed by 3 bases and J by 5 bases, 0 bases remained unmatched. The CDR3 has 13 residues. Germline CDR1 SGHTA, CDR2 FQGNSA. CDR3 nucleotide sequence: TGTGCCAGCAGCTTTAGCGGGGGAGATACGCAGTATTTT. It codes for CASSFSGGDTQYF.

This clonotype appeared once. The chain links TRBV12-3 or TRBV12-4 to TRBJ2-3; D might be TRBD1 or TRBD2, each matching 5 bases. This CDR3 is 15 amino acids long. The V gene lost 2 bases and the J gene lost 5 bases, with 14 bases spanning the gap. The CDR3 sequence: CASSLRGAKGDTQYF. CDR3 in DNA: TGTGCCAGCAGTTTAAGAGGGGCCAAAGGAGATACGCAGTATTTT.

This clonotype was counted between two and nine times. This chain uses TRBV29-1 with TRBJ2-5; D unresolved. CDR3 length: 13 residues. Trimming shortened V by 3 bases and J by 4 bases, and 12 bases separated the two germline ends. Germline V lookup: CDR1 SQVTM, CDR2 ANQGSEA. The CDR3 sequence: CSVEGSRLETQYF. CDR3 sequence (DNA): TGCAGCGTTGAGGGTAGCCGATTAGAGACCCAGTACTTC.

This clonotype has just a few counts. The CDR3 reads CSSQINEQFF. The CDR3 DNA follows: TGCAGCTCCCAAATAAATGAGCAGTTCTTC. The chain couples TRBV29-1 to TRBJ2-1, with D unclear. The CDR3 is made up of 10 amino acids. V was shortened by 8 bases and J by 7 bases, with 9 bases between the two germline ends. Per germline, CDR1 SQVTM and CDR2 ANQGSEA.

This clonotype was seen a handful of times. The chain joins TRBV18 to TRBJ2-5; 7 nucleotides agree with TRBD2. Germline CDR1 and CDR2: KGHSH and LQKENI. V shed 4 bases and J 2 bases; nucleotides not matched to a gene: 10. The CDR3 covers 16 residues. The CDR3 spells CASSLTLGGSQETQYF. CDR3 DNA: TGTGCCAGCTCACTAACTCTGGGAGGGTCTCAAGAGACCCAGTACTTC.

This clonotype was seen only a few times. This CDR3 reads CASSFVAGSWHNEQFF. CDR3 in DNA: TGTGCCAGCAGCTTTGTAGCGGGATCGTGGCACAATGAGCAGTTCTTC. This chain links TRBV11-2 with TRBJ2-1, with 8 positions matching TRBD2. Germline values: CDR1 SGHAT, CDR2 FQNNGV. After removal of 3 bases from V and 5 bases from J, the junction contained 9 bases not matched to a gene. There are 16 residues in the CDR3.

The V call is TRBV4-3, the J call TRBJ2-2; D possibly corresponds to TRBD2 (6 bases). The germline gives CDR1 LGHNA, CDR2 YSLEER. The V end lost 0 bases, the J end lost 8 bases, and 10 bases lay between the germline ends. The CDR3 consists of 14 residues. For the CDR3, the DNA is TGCGCCAGCAGCCAAGATTTGGCGGGGGGGGAGCTGTTTTTT. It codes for CASSQDLAGGELFF.